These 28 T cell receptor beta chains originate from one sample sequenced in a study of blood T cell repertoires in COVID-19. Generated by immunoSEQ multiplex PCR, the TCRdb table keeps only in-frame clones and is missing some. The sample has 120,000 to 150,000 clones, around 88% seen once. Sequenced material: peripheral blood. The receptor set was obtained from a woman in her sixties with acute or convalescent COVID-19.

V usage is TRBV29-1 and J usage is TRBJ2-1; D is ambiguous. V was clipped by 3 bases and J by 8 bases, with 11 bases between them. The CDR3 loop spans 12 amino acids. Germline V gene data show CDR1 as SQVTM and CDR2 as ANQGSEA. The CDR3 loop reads CSVDIGSDEQFF. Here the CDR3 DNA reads TGCAGCGTTGATATCGGAAGCGATGAGCAGTTCTTC.

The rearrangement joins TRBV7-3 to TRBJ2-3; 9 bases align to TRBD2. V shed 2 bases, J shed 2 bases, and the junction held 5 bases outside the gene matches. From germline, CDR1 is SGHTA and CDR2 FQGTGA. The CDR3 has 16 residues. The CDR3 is CASSLFGGGATDTQYF. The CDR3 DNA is TGTGCCAGCAGCTTATTTGGCGGGGGGGCCACAGATACGCAGTATTTT.

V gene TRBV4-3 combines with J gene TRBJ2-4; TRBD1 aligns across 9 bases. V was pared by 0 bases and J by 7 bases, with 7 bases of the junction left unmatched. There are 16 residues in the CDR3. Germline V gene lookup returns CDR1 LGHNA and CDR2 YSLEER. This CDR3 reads CASSQDPGQGWNIQYF. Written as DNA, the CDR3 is TGCGCCAGCAGCCAAGACCCGGGACAGGGCTGGAACATTCAGTACTTC.

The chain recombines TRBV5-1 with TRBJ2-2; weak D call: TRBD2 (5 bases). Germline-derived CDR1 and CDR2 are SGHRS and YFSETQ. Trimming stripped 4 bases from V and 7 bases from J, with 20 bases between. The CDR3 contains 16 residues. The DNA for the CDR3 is TGCGCCAGCAGCCGTCTAGCCGGGGAAGTGGGCGGGGAGCTGTTTTTT. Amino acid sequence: CASSRLAGEVGGELFF.

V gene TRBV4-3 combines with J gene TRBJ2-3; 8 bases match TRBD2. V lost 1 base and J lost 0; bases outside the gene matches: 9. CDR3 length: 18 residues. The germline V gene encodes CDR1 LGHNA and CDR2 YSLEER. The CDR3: CASSQGGGLSLSTDTQYF. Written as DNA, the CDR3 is TGCGCCAGCAGCCAAGGCGGGGGGCTCAGTCTTAGCACAGATACGCAGTATTTT.

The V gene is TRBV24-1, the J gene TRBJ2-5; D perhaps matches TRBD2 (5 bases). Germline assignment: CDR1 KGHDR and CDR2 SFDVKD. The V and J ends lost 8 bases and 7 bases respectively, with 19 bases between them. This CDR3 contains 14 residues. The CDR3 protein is CATIHENSDGTQYF. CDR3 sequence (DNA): TGTGCCACCATTCACGAGAATAGCGACGGGACCCAGTACTTC.

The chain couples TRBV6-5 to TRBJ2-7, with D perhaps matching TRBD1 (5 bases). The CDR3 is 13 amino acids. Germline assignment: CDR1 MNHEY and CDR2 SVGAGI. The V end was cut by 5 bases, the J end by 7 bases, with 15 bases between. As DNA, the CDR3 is TGTGCCAGCAGTCTAGGGGTCAGGGCAGAGCAGTACTTC. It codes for CASSLGVRAEQYF.

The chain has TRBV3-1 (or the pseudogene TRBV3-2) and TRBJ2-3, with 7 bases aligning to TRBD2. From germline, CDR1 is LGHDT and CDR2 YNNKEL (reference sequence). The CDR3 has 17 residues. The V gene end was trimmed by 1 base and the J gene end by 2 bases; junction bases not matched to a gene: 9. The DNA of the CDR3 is TGTGCCAGCAGCCAAGGGGCTAGCGGACTTTTCACAGATACGCAGTATTTT. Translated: CASSQGASGLFTDTQYF.

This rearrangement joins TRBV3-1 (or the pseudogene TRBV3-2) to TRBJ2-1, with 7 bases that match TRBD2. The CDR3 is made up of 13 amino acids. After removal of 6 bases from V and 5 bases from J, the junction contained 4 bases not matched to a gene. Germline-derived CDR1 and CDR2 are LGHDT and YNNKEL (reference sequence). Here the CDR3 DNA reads TGTGCCAGCAGGCCTAGCGGACACAATGAGCAGTTCTTC. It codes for CASRPSGHNEQFF.

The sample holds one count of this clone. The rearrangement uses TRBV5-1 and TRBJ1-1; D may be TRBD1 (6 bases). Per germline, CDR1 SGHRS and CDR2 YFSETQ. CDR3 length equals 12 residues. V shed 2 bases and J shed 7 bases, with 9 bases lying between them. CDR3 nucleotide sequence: TGCGCCAGCAGCTTTACAGGGATTGAAGCTTTCTTT. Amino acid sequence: CASSFTGIEAFF.

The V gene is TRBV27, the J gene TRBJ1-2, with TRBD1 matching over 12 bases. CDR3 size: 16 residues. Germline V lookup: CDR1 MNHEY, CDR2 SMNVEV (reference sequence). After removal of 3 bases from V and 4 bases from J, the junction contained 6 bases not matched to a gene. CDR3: CASSFWDRGRGYGYTF. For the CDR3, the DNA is TGTGCCAGCAGTTTTTGGGACAGGGGGCGCGGCTATGGCTACACCTTC.

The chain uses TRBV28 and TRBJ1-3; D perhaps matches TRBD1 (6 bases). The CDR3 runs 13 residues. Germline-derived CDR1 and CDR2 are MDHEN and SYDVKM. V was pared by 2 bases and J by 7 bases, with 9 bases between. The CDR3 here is CASSLEGGNTIYF. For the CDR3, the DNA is TGTGCCAGCAGTTTAGAGGGGGGGAACACCATATATTTT.

CDR3 amino acids: CAWRALQGARGYTF. In DNA form, the CDR3 reads TGTGCCTGGAGGGCCCTACAGGGGGCGCGAGGCTACACCTTC. The chain recombines TRBV30 with TRBJ1-2; 9 nucleotides match TRBD1. The CDR3 runs 14 residues. From germline, CDR1 is GTSNPN and CDR2 SVGIG (reference sequence). The V segment lost 3 bases and the J segment 8 bases; nucleotides outside the gene matches: 10.

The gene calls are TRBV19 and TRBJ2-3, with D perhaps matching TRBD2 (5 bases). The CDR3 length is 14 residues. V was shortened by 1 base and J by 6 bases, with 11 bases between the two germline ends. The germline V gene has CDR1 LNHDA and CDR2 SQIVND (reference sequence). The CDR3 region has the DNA TGTGCCAGTAGTATAGCAACCGGCGGGGATACGCAGTATTTT. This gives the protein CASSIATGGDTQYF.

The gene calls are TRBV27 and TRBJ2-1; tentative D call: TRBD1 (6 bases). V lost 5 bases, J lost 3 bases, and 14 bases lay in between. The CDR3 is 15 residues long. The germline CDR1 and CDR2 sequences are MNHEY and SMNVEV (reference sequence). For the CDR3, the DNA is TGTGCCAGCAGTCTGAGACAGGACCTCTACAATGAGCAGTTCTTC. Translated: CASSLRQDLYNEQFF.

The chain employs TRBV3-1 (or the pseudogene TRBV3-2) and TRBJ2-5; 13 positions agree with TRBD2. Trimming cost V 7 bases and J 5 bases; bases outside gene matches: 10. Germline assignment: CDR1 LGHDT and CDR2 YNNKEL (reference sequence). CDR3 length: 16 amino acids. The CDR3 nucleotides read TGTGCCAGCAACCCACTGACTAGCGGGGGGTGGGAGACCCAGTACTTC. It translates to CASNPLTSGGWETQYF.

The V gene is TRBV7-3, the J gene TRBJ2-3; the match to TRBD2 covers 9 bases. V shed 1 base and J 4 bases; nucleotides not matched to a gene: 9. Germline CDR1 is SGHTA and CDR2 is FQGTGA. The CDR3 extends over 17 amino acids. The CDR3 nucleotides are TGTGCCAGCAGCTTAAAAGCGGGGGGCGGGCGTGCAGATACGCAGTATTTT. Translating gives CASSLKAGGGRADTQYF.

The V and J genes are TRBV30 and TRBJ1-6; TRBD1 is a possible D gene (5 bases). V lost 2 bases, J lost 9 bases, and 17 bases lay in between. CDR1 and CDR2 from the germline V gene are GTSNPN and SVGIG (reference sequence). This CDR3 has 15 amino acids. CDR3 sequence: CAWSIGQGRISPLHF. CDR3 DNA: TGTGCCTGGAGTATCGGGCAGGGTAGGATTTCACCCCTCCACTTT.

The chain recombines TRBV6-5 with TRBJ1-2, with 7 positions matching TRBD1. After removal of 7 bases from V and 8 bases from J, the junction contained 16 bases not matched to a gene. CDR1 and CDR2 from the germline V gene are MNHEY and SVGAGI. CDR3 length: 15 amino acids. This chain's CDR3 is CASKKPGQRKRGYTF. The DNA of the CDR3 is TGTGCCAGCAAAAAACCGGGACAGCGAAAGAGGGGCTACACCTTC.

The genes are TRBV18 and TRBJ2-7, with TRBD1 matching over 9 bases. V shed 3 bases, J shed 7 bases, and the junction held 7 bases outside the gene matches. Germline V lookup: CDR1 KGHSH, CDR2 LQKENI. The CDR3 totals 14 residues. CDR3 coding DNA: TGTGCCAGCTCACCTGGACAGGGGAGGGGTGAGCAGTACTTC. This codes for CASSPGQGRGEQYF.

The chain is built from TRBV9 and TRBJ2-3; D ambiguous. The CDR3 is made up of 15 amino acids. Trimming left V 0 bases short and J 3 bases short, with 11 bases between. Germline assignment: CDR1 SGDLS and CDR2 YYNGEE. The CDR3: CASSVDPAATDTQYF. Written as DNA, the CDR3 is TGTGCCAGCAGCGTAGATCCCGCGGCGACAGATACGCAGTATTTT.

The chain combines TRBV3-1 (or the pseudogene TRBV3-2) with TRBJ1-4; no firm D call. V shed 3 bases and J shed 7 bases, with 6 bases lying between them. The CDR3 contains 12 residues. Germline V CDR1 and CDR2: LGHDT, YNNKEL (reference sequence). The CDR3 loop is CASSHSSEKLFF. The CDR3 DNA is TGTGCCAGCAGCCATTCTTCTGAAAAACTGTTTTTT.

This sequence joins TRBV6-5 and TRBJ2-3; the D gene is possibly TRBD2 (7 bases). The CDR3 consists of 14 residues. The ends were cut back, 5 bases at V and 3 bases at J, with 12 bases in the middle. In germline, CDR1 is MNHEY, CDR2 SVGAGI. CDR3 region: CASSRGGSTDTQYF. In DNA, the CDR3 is TGTGCCAGCAGTAGGGGGGGGTCAACAGATACGCAGTATTTT.

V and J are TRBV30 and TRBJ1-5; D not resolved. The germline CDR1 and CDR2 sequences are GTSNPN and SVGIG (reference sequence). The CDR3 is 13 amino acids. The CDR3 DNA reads TGTGCTGGTGCCCAGGATAGCAATCAGCCCCAGCATTTT. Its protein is CAGAQDSNQPQHF.

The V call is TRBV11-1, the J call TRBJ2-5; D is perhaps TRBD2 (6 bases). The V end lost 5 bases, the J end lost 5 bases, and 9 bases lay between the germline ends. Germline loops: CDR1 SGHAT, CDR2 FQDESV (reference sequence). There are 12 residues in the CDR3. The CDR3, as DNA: TGTGCCAGCAGCCCACGGGGGGAGACCCAGTACTTC. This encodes CASSPRGETQYF. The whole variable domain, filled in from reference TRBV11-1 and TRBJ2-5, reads EAEVAQSPRYKITEKSQAVAFWCDPISGHATLYWYRQILGQGPELLVQFQDESVVDDSQLPKDRFSAERLKGVDSTLKIQPAELGDSAMYLCASSPRGETQYFGPGTRLLVL.

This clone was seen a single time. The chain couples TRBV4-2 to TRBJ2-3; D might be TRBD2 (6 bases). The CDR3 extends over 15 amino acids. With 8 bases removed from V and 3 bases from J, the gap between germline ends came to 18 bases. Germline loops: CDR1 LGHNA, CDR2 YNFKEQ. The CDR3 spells CASGERLGGTDTQYF. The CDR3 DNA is TGTGCCAGCGGTGAGAGACTAGGAGGGACAGATACGCAGTATTTT.

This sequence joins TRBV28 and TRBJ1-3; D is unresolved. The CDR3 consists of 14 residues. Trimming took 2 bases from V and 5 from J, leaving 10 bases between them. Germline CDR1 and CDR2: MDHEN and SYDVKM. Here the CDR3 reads CASSLQTPRNTIYF. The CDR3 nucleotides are TGTGCCAGCAGTTTACAGACACCCCGAAACACCATATATTTT.

CDR3 in amino acids: CASSYPWALEAQYF. The CDR3 bases are TGTGCCAGCAGTTACCCTTGGGCCTTGGAGGCCCAGTACTTC. The rearrangement uses TRBV6-2 or TRBV6-3 and TRBJ2-5; possibly TRBD2 for D (5 bases). The germline gives CDR1 MNHEY, CDR2 SVGEGT. This CDR3 is built from 14 residues. Trimming removed 2 bases at V and 9 bases at J, with 16 bases between.